The rows below give T cell receptor beta chains drawn from one sample of a study of molecular identifiers for immune sequencing clone quantification. Using its own MiXCR run on the PCR reads, TCRdb lists one record per CDR3 protein. The sample has more than 550,000 distinct CDR3 sequences, 25% seen once. The specimen sequenced was naive CD8+ T cells from blood, with Jurkat cell RNA spiked in. The receptors stem from a human donor in good health. Some libraries in this study had Jurkat cell RNA spiked in. CDR3s include the opening cysteine and the closing phenylalanine or tryptophan. A D gene is named only where the DNA matches it firmly. Rows may omit the clone size; those that give it use once, few, many or a size class.

>TRBV4-2|TRBJ2-7|many|TRBD1
CASSQGTGSLEQYF
TGTGCCAGCAGCCAAGGGACAGGCTCCCTCGAGCAGTACTTC
>TRBV3-1|TRBJ2-7|NA|NA
CASSPTGYKQYF
TGTGCCAGCAGCCCAACAGGCTACAAGCAGTACTTC
>TRBV12-3/TRBV12-4|TRBJ2-3|many|TRBD2
CASSWTSGSLTDTQYF
TGTGCCAGCAGCTGGACTAGCGGGAGTCTGACAGATACGCAGTATTTT
>TRBV27|TRBJ2-7|NA|TRBD1
CASSFPGQASYEQYF
TGTGCCAGCAGTTTCCCGGGACAGGCTTCCTACGAGCAGTACTTC
>TRBV7-9|TRBJ1-1|few|NA
CASSLLSDTEAFF
TGTGCCAGCAGCCTTTTATCGGACACTGAAGCTTTCTTT
>TRBV19|TRBJ2-7|NA|NA
CASSALLATTTSEQYF
TGTGCCAGTAGTGCACTCCTCGCTACTACTACTAGCGAGCAGTACTTC
>TRBV6-5|TRBJ2-6|few|NA
CASSPVGANVLTF
TGTGCCAGCAGTCCTGTGGGGGCCAACGTCCTGACTTTC
>TRBV12-3/TRBV12-4|TRBJ2-2|NA|NA
CASSFSSSTGELFF
TGTGCCAGCAGTTTTTCCTCAAGCACCGGGGAGCTGTTTTTT
>TRBV6-5|TRBJ2-1|NA|NA
CASSYSRTVYNEQFF
TGTGCCAGCAGTTACTCCCGGACCGTCTACAATGAGCAGTTCTTC
>TRBV12-5|TRBJ2-3|many|TRBD2
CASARGGAADTQYF
TGTGCTAGTGCCCGCGGGGGGGCCGCAGATACGCAGTATTTT
>TRBV24-1|TRBJ2-3|NA|NA
CATSVTGSTDTQYF
TGTGCCACCAGTGTCACAGGGAGCACAGATACGCAGTATTTT
>TRBV9|TRBJ2-7|NA|TRBD2
CASSLTSGSGYEQYF
TGTGCCAGCAGCCTGACTAGCGGGAGCGGCTACGAGCAGTACTTC
>TRBV3-1|TRBJ1-2|few|NA
CASSPQANYGYTF
TGTGCCAGCAGCCCCCAGGCTAACTATGGCTACACCTTC
>TRBV25-1|TRBJ1-1|many|TRBD1
CASSLDRGSEAFF
TGTGCCAGCTCTTTAGACAGGGGGTCTGAAGCTTTCTTT
>TRBV6-2/TRBV6-3|TRBJ1-6|few|NA
CASSLAGLGNSPLHF
TGTGCCAGCAGTCTCGCAGGGTTGGGGAATTCACCCCTCCACTTT